This T cell receptor beta chain appears in the sequencing data of a study of cytomegalovirus exposure and HLA in healthy donors. Study-wide points: Specificity for CMV antigens was confirmed in vitro for a few of the CMV-associated chains. Segments of the TCR beta V type were, in most cases, productive about 87% or about 30% of the time in an earlier analysis. Fewer N-insertions than the approximately 700-donor mean were reportedly shown by an Asian-associated ancestry cluster in a later analysis.

CDR1 MNHNS and CDR2 SASEGT come from the germline V gene. With V trimmed by 6 bases and J by 1 base, 9 bases remained unmatched. The CDR3 sequence is 15 residues long. PCR used 60 Vbeta primers and 13 Jbeta primers. Only in-frame clones appear in the TCRdb table, and some are missing; sequencing was by immunoSEQ multiplex PCR. The table includes 160,000 or so clones, 84% detected once. When sampled, the donors appeared nominally healthy, though they likely had unrecorded immune exposures. Remarks on this clone: Its cognate antigen is unknown.

The sequence was obtained from a man between 18 and 29 years old in good health and CMV-seronegative. The specimen sequenced was PBMCs. The chain couples TRBV6-1 to TRBJ2-7, with TRBD1 identical over 7 bases. The CDR3, as DNA: TGTGCCAGCAGCGGATGGACAGGTCTTTCCTACGAGCAGTACTTC. This encodes CASSGWTGLSYEQYF.